Reported below is one TCR beta chain. Antigen unknown. V was pared by 4 bases and J by 8 bases, with 6 bases of the junction left unmatched. CDR3 length equals 15 residues. The germline gives CDR1 MDHEN, CDR2 SYDVKM. This sample stems from a study of cytomegalovirus exposure and HLA in healthy donors. Looking at the study overall: The study placed approximately 78% of its roughly 400 genotyped donors in the Caucasian-associated ancestry cluster. General study results and limits: The study flagged some 170 TCR beta chains as cytomegalovirus-associated. The authors judged a highly shared variant cluster likely a sequencing artifact. Data from an earlier analysis indicated that most TCR beta V segments were productive either about 90% or about 30% of the time.

The PCR was carried out with 60 Vbeta primers and 13 Jbeta primers. Data came from immunoSEQ multiplex PCR; TCRdb stores just in-frame clones and leaves some out. Of more than 90,000 clones listed, around 81% are singletons. The sequence was obtained from a woman in her 70s in good health and CMV-seropositive. Sequencing input: PBMCs. The chain recombines TRBV28 with TRBJ2-1; 12 bases align to TRBD1. The CDR3 coding sequence is TGTGCCAGCAGTTCCGGGACAGGGGGCAGGGATGAGCAGTTCTTC. It translates to CASSSGTGGRDEQFF.